These 21 T cell receptor beta chains were all obtained from the same sample, sequenced in a study of T cells in Graves' hyperthyroidism and ophthalmopathy. The CDR3 regions of TCR beta were amplified from RNA transcripts. Using the HTBI primer set, a first-round RT-PCR was run on the TCR CDR3. TCRdb used MiXCR to reprocess the multiplex PCR reads, holding one entry per CDR3 protein. The data show about 640,000 distinct CDR3 sequences, approximately 14% seen once. The sample comprised blood. The receptors derive from a woman between 45 and 65 years old with Graves' ophthalmopathy.

The rearrangement joins TRBV6-6 to TRBJ1-1; D remains unclear. The CDR3 has 15 amino acids. Germline V gene lookup returns CDR1 MNHNY and CDR2 SVGAGI (reference sequence). Trimming shortened V by 0 bases and J by 4 bases, and 12 bases separated the two germline ends. The CDR3 DNA sequence: TGTGCCAGCAGTTACTCGACTCTGGGTAGCACTGAAGCTTTCTTT. It encodes CASSYSTLGSTEAFF.

The table lists this clonotype with many counts. This rearrangement joins TRBV13 to TRBJ2-2, with 7 nucleotides matching TRBD2. J gave up 7 bases and V 1 base, and 0 bases lay outside the gene matches. Germline V gene sequence: CDR1 PRHDT, CDR2 FYEKMQ (reference sequence). The CDR3 length is 13 residues. CDR3 coding DNA: TGTGCCAGCAGCTTAGAGCGGGGCGGGGAGCTGTTTTTT. Translation gives CASSLERGGELFF.

The V call is TRBV20-1, the J call TRBJ2-7, with 7 bases aligning to TRBD2. This CDR3 spans 15 amino acids. V was clipped by 0 bases and J by 2 bases; unmatched bases: 7. Germline V gives CDR1 DFQATT, CDR2 SNEGSKA (reference sequence). The chain's CDR3 is CSARDGAGETYEQYF. The CDR3 nucleotides are TGCAGTGCTAGAGATGGGGCGGGAGAAACCTACGAGCAGTACTTC.

This chain connects TRBV12-5 to TRBJ2-7; 7 positions agree with TRBD2. Germline V gene lookup returns CDR1 LGHNT and CDR2 FRNRAP. V lost 2 bases and J lost 7; bases outside the gene matches: 17. The CDR3 sequence is 17 residues long. The DNA of the CDR3 is TGTGCTAGTGGTTTGACCTTACTAGCGAGGCTTAGGTTGGAGCAGTACTTC. Amino acid sequence: CASGLTLLARLRLEQYF.

This sequence joins TRBV9 and TRBJ2-7; TRBD2 matches 8 bases. The germline V gene encodes CDR1 SGDLS and CDR2 YYNGEE. Trimming took 4 bases from V and 0 from J; bases not matched to a gene: 9. This CDR3 region has 16 residues. CDR3 nucleotides: TGTGCCAGCAGCCCCCATAGCGGGACCCACTCCTACGAGCAGTACTTC. Translation gives CASSPHSGTHSYEQYF.

The chain recombines TRBV28 with TRBJ1-2, with D unclear. CDR3 length equals 12 residues. V was pared by 10 bases and J by 3 bases, with 12 bases between. Germline CDR1 and CDR2: MDHEN and SYDVKM. The CDR3 DNA sequence: TGTGCCATCGCGGACGTCTACTATGGCTACACCTTC. As protein: CAIADVYYGYTF.

This clonotype showed up many times. The chain recombines TRBV11-2 with TRBJ2-1, with 7 bases identical to TRBD2. The germline CDR1 and CDR2 sequences are SGHAT and FQNNGV. The CDR3 contains 12 residues. V was clipped by 3 bases and J by 9 bases; unmatched bases: 2. Here the CDR3 DNA reads TGTGCCAGCAGCTTCTGGGGGGGTGAGCAGTTCTTC. This gives the protein CASSFWGGEQFF.

This clonotype was recorded many times. The J gene is TRBJ2-2, the V gene TRBV14; D unresolved. This CDR3 has 13 amino acids. Between the trimmed V and J ends, which lost 1 base and 6 bases, there was a span of 6 bases. Looked up from germline, CDR1 is SGHDN and CDR2 is FVKESK. The CDR3 bases are TGTGCCAGCAGCCAAGTGGCTCCCGGGGAGCTGTTTTTT. Amino acids: CASSQVAPGELFF.

This clonotype was found a few times. This may stem from a read error, because a much larger clone lies one nucleotide away. The CDR3 DNA sequence: TGTGCCAGCAGTCTAAGACTAATGAACACTGAAGCTTCCTTT. Its protein is CASSLRLMNTEASF. V gene TRBV6-5 combines with J gene TRBJ1-1; the D is unclear. Germline lookup yields CDR1 MNHEY and CDR2 SVGAGI. This CDR3 has 14 residues.

This clonotype occurred many times. This chain joins TRBV3-1 and TRBJ2-7; 11 bases agree with TRBD2. V gave up 8 bases and J gave up 7 bases; unmatched junction bases: 7. The CDR3 consists of 13 residues. From germline, CDR1 is LGHDT and CDR2 YNNKEL (reference sequence). The CDR3 loop is CASCLLAGGEQYF. CDR3 in DNA: TGTGCCAGCTGCCTCCTAGCGGGAGGAGAGCAGTACTTC.

The chain couples TRBV18 to TRBJ1-3; a possible D gene is TRBD1 (5 bases). CDR3 length equals 16 residues. V lost 0 bases to trimming and J lost 0 bases, with 9 bases between them. Germline V gives CDR1 KGHSH, CDR2 LQKENI. The DNA for the CDR3 is TGTGCCAGCTCACCACCGAGGGGCTACTCTGGAAACACCATATATTTT. Its translation: CASSPPRGYSGNTIYF. Full variable domain (missing parts from reference TRBV18 and TRBJ1-3): NAGVMQNPRHLVRRRGQEARLRCSPMKGHSHVYWYRQLPEEGLKFMVYLQKENIIDESGMPKERFSAEFPKEGPSILRIQQVVRGDSAAYFCASSPPRGYSGNTIYFGEGSWLTVV.

In its sample, this clonotype was seen many times. CDR3 amino acids: CASSLTGTGPLEQYF. DNA for the CDR3: TGTGCCAGCAGTTTAACCGGGACAGGGCCCTTAGAGCAGTACTTC. The gene calls are TRBV28 and TRBJ2-7; 9 positions match TRBD1. The V gene end was trimmed by 2 bases and the J gene end by 7 bases; junction bases not matched to a gene: 9. CDR1 is MDHEN, CDR2 SYDVKM, per germline. This CDR3 has 15 amino acids.

The sample holds many counts of this clonotype. The chain is built from TRBV28 and TRBJ2-1, with D perhaps TRBD2 (6 bases). Germline V gene sequence: CDR1 MDHEN, CDR2 SYDVKM. CDR3 size: 14 residues. V was pared by 7 bases and J by 4 bases, with 14 bases between. The CDR3 loop reads CASIGGSPYNEQFF. The CDR3 DNA reads as TGTGCCAGCATCGGGGGATCCCCATACAATGAGCAGTTCTTC.

This clonotype was observed at least ten times. The gene calls are TRBV4-3 and TRBJ1-1; maybe TRBD1 (5 bases). The CDR3 spans 16 residues. Trimming removed 1 base at V and 1 base at J, with 13 bases between. The germline V gene has CDR1 LGHNA and CDR2 YSLEER. In DNA, the CDR3 is TGCGCCAGCAGCCAAGGGGCAGGACAAGGGAACACTGAAGCTTTCTTT. Translated: CASSQGAGQGNTEAFF.

This clonotype was observed at least ten times. The chain joins TRBV3-1 to TRBJ1-1; D not certain. The CDR3 sequence is 15 residues long. Germline-derived CDR1 and CDR2 are LGHDT and YNNKEL (reference sequence). V gave up 5 bases and J gave up 0 bases, with 13 bases separating them. In nucleotides, the CDR3 is TGTGCCAGCAGCGCCGGGATAACCATGAACACTGAAGCTTTCTTT. It translates to CASSAGITMNTEAFF.

This clonotype was seen more than once but under ten times. This sequence joins TRBV28 and TRBJ1-5; 10 bases align to TRBD1. Trimming removed 5 bases from V and 4 bases from J; junction bases left unmatched: 8. The V gene's germline CDR1 is MDHEN and CDR2 SYDVKM. The CDR3 runs to 16 residues. The chain's CDR3 is CASSPSDRGPNQPQHF. The CDR3 DNA reads as TGTGCCAGCAGTCCATCAGACAGGGGGCCTAATCAGCCCCAGCATTTT.

In this sample, this clonotype turned up many times. CDR3 loop: CASRRSYTEAFF. The CDR3 DNA is TGTGCCAGCAGAAGGAGCTACACTGAAGCTTTCTTT. The chain carries TRBV6-1 and TRBJ1-1, with no clear D. Trimming took 6 bases from V and 3 from J, leaving 8 bases between them. This CDR3 has 12 amino acids. Looked up from germline, CDR1 is MNHNS and CDR2 is SASEGT.

This clonotype appeared many times. The V gene is TRBV5-6, the J gene TRBJ2-2; D remains ambiguous. From germline, CDR1 is SGHDT and CDR2 YYEEEE. Trimming removed 1 base at V and 6 bases at J, with 7 bases between. This CDR3 spans 13 amino acids. CDR3 coding DNA: TGTGCCAGCAGCTTGTTGGCCCCCGGGGAGCTGTTTTTT. Translation: CASSLLAPGELFF. Complete variable domain (other parts from reference TRBV5-6 and TRBJ2-2): DAGVTQSPTHLIKTRGQQVTLRCSPKSGHDTVSWYQQALGQGPQFIFQYYEEEERQRGNFPDRFSGHQFPNYSSELNVNALLLGDSALYLCASSLLAPGELFFGEGSRLTVL.

This clonotype was observed many times. The chain uses TRBV6-1 and TRBJ2-2, with 10 bases lining up with TRBD2. Germline loops: CDR1 MNHNS, CDR2 SASEGT. The CDR3 consists of 16 residues. V lost 4 bases and J lost 6; bases outside the gene matches: 8. CDR3 sequence (DNA): TGTGCCAGCAGTGCGCCTAGCGGGAGCGCGTCCGGGGAGCTGTTTTTT. It yields the protein CASSAPSGSASGELFF.

This clonotype was counted only a few times. This chain joins TRBV9 and TRBJ2-1; D perhaps matches TRBD2 (6 bases). The CDR3 is 12 amino acids. Germline values: CDR1 SGDLS, CDR2 YYNGEE. The ends were cut back, 0 bases at V and 10 bases at J, with 8 bases in the middle. CDR3 sequence reads: CASSVVAGEQFF. For the CDR3, the DNA is TGTGCCAGCAGCGTAGTTGCGGGAGAGCAGTTCTTC.

This clonotype was seen repeatedly, ten times or more. The V call is TRBV7-2, the J call TRBJ2-7; TRBD2 matches at 10 bases. From germline, CDR1 is SGHTA and CDR2 FQGNSA. The CDR3 is made up of 16 amino acids. The junction had 9 bases not matched to a gene; V was cut back by 3 bases and J by 4 bases. The CDR3 protein is CASSFGWGSGRYEQYF. In DNA form, the CDR3 reads TGTGCCAGCAGCTTCGGTTGGGGTAGCGGGAGGTACGAGCAGTACTTC.